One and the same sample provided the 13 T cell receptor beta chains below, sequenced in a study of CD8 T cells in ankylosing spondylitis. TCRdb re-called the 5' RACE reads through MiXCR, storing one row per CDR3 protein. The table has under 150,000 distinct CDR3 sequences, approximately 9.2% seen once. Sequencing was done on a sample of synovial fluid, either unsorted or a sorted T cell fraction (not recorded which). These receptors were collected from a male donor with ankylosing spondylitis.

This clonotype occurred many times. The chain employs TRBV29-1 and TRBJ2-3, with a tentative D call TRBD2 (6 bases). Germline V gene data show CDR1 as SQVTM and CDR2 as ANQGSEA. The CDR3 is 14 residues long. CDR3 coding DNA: TGCAGTGCCGGGGAGACAGCGGAGGGGGATACGCAGTATTTT. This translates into CSAGETAEGDTQYF.

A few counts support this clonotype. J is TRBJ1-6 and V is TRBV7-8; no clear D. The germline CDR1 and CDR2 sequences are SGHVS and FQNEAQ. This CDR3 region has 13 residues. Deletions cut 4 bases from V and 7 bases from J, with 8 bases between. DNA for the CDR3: TGTGCCAGCAGCTCGGTCAGAAATTCACCCCTCCACTTT. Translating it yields CASSSVRNSPLHF. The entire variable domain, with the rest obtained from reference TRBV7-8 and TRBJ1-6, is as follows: GAGVSQSPRYKVAKRGQDVALRCDPISGHVSLFWYQQALGQGPEFLTYFQNEAQLDKSGLPSDRFFAERPEGSVSTLKIQRTQQEDSAVYLCASSSVRNSPLHFGNGTRLTVT.

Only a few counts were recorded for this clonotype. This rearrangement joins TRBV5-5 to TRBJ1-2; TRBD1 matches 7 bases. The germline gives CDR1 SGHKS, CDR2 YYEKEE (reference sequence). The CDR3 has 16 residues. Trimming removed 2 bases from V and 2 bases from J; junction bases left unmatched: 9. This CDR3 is CASSFMSGQANYGYTF. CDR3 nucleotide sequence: TGTGCCAGCAGCTTCATGTCAGGACAGGCAAACTATGGCTACACCTTC.

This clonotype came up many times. The chain's CDR3 is CASSFIVGSSYEQYF. The CDR3 DNA is TGTGCCAGCAGCTTTATAGTCGGTAGCTCCTACGAGCAGTACTTC. The chain uses TRBV7-2 and TRBJ2-7, with D unclear. Germline assignment: CDR1 SGHTA and CDR2 FQGNSA. The ends were cut back, 3 bases at V and 0 bases at J, with 12 bases in the middle. This CDR3 has 15 residues.

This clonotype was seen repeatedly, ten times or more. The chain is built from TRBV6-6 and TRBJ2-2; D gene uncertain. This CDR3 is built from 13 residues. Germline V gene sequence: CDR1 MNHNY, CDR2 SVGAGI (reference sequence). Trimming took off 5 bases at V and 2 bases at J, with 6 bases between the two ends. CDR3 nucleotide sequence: TGTGCCAGCAGTACCAGCAACACCGGGGAGCTGTTTTTT. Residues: CASSTSNTGELFF.

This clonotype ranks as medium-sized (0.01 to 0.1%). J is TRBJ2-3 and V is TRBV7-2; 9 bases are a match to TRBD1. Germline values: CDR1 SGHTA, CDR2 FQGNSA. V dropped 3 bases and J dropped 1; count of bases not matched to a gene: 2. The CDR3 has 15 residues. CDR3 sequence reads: CASSLRTGGTDTQYF. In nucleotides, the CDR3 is TGTGCCAGCAGCTTGAGGACAGGGGGCACAGATACGCAGTATTTT.

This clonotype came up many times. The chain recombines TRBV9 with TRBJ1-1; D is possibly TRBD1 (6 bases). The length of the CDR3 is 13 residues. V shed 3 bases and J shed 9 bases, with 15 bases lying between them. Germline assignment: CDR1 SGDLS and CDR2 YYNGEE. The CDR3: CASSATGLGKAFF. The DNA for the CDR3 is TGTGCCAGCAGCGCGACAGGACTGGGGAAAGCTTTCTTT.

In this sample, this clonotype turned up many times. CDR3 amino acids: CASSQDLGVETQYF. The CDR3 DNA reads as TGCGCCAGCAGCCAAGATTTGGGTGTGGAGACCCAGTACTTC. The gene calls are TRBV4-3 and TRBJ2-5, with D unclear. V was cut by 0 bases and J by 5 bases, with 10 bases left in between. Germline V CDR1 and CDR2: LGHNA, YSLEER. CDR3 length: 14 residues.

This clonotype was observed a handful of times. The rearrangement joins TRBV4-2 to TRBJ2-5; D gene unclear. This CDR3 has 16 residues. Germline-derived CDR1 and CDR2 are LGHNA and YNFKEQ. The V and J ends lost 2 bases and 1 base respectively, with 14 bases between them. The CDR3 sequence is CASSQSPLGSQETQYF. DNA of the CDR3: TGTGCCAGCAGCCAAAGCCCCCTGGGTAGCCAAGAGACCCAGTACTTC.

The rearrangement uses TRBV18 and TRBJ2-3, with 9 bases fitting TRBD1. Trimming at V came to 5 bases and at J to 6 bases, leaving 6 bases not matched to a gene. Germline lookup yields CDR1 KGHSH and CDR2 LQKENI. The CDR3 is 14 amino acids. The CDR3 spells CASSSDRGGDTQYF. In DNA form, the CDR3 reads TGTGCCAGCTCATCGGACAGGGGCGGGGATACGCAGTATTTT.

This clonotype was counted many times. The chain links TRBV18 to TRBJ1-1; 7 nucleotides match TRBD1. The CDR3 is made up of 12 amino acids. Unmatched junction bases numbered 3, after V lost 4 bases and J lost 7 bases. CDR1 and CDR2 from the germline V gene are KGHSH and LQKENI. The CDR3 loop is CASSQGAGEAFF. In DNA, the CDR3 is TGTGCCAGCTCACAGGGGGCCGGTGAAGCTTTCTTT.

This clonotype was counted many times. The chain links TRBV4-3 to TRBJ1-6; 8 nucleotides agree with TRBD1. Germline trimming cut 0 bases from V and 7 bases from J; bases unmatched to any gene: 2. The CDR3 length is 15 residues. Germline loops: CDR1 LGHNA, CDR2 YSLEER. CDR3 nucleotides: TGCGCCAGCAGCCAAGACTGGACAGGGAATTCACCCCTCCACTTT. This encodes CASSQDWTGNSPLHF.

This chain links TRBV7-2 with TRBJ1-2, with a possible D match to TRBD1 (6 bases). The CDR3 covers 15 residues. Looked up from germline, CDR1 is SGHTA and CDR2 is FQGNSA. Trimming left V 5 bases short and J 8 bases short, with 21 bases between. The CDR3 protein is CASSPLGGLEYGYTF. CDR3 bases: TGTGCCAGCAGCCCGTTGGGGGGGCTGGAGTACGGCTACACCTTC. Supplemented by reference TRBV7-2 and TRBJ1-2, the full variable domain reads GAGVSQSPSNKVTEKGKDVELRCDPISGHTALYWYRQSLGQGLEFLIYFQGNSAPDKSGLPSDRFSAERTGGSVSTLTIQRTQQEDSAVYLCASSPLGGLEYGYTFGSGTRLTVV.